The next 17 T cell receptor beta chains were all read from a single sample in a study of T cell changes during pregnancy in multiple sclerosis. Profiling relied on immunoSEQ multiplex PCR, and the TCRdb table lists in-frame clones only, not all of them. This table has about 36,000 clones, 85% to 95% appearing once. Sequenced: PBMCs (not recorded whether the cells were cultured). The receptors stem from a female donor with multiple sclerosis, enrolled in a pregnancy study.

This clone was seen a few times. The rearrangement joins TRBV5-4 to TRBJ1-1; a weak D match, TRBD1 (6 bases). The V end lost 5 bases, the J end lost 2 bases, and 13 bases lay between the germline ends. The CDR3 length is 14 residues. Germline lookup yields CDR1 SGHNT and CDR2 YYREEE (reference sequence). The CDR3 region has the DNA TGTGCCAGCAGAGGGGGACGGCGAAACACTGAAGCTTTCTTT. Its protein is CASRGGRRNTEAFF.

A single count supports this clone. Written as DNA, the CDR3 is TGTGCCAGCAGCCTTACAGTGAACACTGAAGCTTTCTTT. This sequence encodes CASSLTVNTEAFF. V and J are TRBV7-2 and TRBJ1-1; D is undetermined. This CDR3 comprises 13 residues. Trimming removed 5 bases from V and 0 bases from J, with 7 bases in between. Per the germline V gene, CDR1 is SGHTA and CDR2 is FQGNSA.

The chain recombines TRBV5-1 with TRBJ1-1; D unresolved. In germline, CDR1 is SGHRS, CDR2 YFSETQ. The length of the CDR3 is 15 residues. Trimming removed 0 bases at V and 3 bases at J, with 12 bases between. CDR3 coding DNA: TGCGCCAGCAGCTTGGCCAGGACCGGGGACACTGAAGCTTTCTTT. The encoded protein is CASSLARTGDTEAFF.

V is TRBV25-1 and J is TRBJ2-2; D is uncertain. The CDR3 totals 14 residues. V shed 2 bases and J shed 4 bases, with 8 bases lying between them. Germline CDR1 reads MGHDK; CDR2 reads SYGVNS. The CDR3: CASSEQLSTGELFF. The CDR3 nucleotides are TGTGCCAGCAGTGAACAGTTAAGCACCGGGGAGCTGTTTTTT.

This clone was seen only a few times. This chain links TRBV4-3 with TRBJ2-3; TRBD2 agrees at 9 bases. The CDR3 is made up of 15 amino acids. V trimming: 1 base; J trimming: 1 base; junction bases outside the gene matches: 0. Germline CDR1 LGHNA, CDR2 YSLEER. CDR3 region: CASSQGLAGTDTQYF. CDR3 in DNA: TGCGCCAGCAGCCAAGGACTAGCGGGCACAGATACGCAGTATTTT.

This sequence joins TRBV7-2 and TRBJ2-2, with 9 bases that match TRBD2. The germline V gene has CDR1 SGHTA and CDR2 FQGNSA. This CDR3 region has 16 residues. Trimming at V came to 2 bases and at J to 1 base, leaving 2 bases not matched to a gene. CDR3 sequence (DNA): TGTGCCAGCAGCTTACTAGCGGGACAGAACACCGGGGAGCTGTTTTTT. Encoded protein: CASSLLAGQNTGELFF.

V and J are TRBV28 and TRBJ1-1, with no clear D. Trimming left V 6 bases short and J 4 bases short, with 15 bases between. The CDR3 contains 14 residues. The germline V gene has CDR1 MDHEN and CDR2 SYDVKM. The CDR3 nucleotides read TGTGCCAGCAGGGAAGGCGGGGAGAGCACTGAAGCTTTCTTT. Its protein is CASREGGESTEAFF.

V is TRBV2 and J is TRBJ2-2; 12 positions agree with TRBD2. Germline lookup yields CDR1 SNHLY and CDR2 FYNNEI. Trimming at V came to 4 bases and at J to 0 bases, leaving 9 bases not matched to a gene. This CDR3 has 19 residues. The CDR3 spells CASSGGLAGLLANTGELFF. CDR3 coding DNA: TGTGCCAGCAGTGGAGGACTAGCGGGACTCCTGGCGAACACCGGGGAGCTGTTTTTT.

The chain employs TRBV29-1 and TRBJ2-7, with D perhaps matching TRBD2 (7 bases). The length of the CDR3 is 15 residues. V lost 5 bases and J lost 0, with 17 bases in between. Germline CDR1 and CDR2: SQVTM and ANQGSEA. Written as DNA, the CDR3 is TGCAGCGTTTCCCATCCAGGGGACTACTCCTACGAGCAGTACTTC. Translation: CSVSHPGDYSYEQYF.

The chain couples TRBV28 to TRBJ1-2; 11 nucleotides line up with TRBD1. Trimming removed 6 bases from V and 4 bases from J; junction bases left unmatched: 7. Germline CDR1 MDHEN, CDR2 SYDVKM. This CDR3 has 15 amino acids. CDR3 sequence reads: CASRGRDRGTYGYTF. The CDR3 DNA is TGTGCCAGCAGGGGGCGGGACAGGGGGACCTATGGCTACACCTTC.

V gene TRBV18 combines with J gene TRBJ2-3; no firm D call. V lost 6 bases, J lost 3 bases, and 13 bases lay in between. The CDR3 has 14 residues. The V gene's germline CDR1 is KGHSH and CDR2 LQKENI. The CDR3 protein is CASSPRQETDTQYF. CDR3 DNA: TGTGCCAGCTCTCCCCGGCAGGAGACAGATACGCAGTATTTT.

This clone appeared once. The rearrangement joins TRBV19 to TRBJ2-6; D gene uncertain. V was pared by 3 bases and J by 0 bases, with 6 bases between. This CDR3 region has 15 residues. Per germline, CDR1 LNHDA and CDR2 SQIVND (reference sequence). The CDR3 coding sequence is TGTGCCAGTAGTATTTTAATCTCTGGGGCCAACGTCCTGACTTTC. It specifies CASSILISGANVLTF.

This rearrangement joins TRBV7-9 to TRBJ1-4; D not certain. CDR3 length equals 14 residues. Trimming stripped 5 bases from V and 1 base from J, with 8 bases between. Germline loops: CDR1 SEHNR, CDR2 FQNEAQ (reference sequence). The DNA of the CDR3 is TGTGCCAGCAGCCCAGGAGAAACTAATGAAAAACTGTTTTTT. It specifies CASSPGETNEKLFF.

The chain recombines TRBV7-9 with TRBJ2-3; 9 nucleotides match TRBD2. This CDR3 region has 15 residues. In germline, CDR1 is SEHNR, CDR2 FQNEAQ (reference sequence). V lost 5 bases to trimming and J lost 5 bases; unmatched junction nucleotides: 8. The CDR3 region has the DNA TGTGCCAGCAGCACTTTAGCGGGAGCGGTAGATACGCAGTATTTT. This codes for CASSTLAGAVDTQYF.

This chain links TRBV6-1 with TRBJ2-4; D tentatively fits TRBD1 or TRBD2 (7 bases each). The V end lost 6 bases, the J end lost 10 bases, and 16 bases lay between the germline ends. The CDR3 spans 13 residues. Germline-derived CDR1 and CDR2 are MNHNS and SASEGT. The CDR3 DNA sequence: TGTGCCAGCAGCAGGGAGGGACAGTCGATTCAGTACTTC. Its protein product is CASSREGQSIQYF.

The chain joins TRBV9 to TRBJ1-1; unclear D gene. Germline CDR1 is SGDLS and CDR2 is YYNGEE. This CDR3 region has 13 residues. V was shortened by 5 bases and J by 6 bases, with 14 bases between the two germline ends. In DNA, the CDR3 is TGTGCCAGCAGTAGTCTCACCCCCCCTGAAGCTTTCTTT. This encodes CASSSLTPPEAFF.

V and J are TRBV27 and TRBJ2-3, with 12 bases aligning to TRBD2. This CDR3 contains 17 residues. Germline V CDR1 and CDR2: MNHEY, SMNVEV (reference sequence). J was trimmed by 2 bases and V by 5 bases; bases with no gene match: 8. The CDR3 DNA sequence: TGTGCCAGCAGTACGTTGACTAGCGGGAGAACCACAGATACGCAGTATTTT. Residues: CASSTLTSGRTTDTQYF.